What follows are 32 T cell receptor beta chains derived from one specimen sequenced in a study of response to subunit inactivated influenza vaccine. TCRdb re-analysed the RT-PCR reads in MiXCR, keeping a single row per CDR3 protein. The sample lists over 750,000 distinct CDR3 sequences; less than 25% were seen once. The sample consisted of PBMCs from blood, taken roughly 5 days after vaccination. The receptors were gathered from a man aged 45 to 65 who received an inactivated influenza vaccine.

The J gene is TRBJ1-1, the V gene TRBV5-1; perhaps TRBD1 as D (6 bases). Trimming took off 5 bases at V and 4 bases at J, with 12 bases between the two ends. The CDR3 is 13 residues long. Germline assignment: CDR1 SGHRS and CDR2 YFSETQ. CDR3 DNA: TGCGCCAGCAGGTACAGGGAAGGCACTGAAGCTTTCTTT. This encodes CASRYREGTEAFF.

This clonotype has ten or more counts. The V and J genes are TRBV29-1 and TRBJ2-3; D possibly corresponds to TRBD2 (6 bases). The CDR3 covers 13 residues. Per germline, CDR1 SQVTM and CDR2 ANQGSEA. The V end was cut by 5 bases, the J end by 5 bases, with 14 bases between. CDR3 amino acids: CSVRAGAGDTQYF. The CDR3 DNA reads as TGCAGCGTTAGGGCTGGAGCGGGAGATACGCAGTATTTT.

This clonotype came up many times. The V call is TRBV3-1, the J call TRBJ2-5, with D unclear. V was shortened by 3 bases and J by 5 bases, with 16 bases between the two germline ends. CDR3 length: 15 amino acids. Germline V gene data show CDR1 as LGHDT and CDR2 as YNNKEL (reference sequence). CDR3 residues: CASSHSFSGMETQYF. CDR3 DNA: TGTGCCAGCAGCCACTCCTTCTCGGGTATGGAGACCCAGTACTTC.

The chain has TRBV10-3 and TRBJ1-5; maybe TRBD1 (5 bases). The germline V and J ends were trimmed by 6 bases and 7 bases, with 13 bases remaining between them. The CDR3 totals 13 residues. Germline-derived CDR1 and CDR2 are ENHRY and SYGVKD. CDR3 sequence: CAISPGLLQPQHF. In nucleotides, the CDR3 is TGTGCCATCAGCCCAGGGTTATTGCAGCCCCAGCATTTT.

This chain links TRBV4-3 with TRBJ1-3; D remains ambiguous. Between the trimmed V and J ends, which lost 4 bases and 0 bases, there was a span of 10 bases. Germline-derived CDR1 and CDR2 are LGHNA and YSLEER. The length of the CDR3 is 15 residues. CDR3 DNA sequence: TGCGCCAGCAGCCTCGAACCTCACTCTGGAAACACCATATATTTT. Translation: CASSLEPHSGNTIYF.

This clonotype was picked up many times. CDR3 sequence (DNA): TGTGCCAGCAGCTTAGGTGGCTTTTACAATGAGCAGTTCTTC. Translated, it gives CASSLGGFYNEQFF. The rearrangement links TRBV7-2 to TRBJ2-1; no definite D call. There are 14 residues in the CDR3. V was clipped by 1 base and J by 4 bases, with 8 bases between them. In germline, CDR1 is SGHTA, CDR2 FQGNSA.

J is TRBJ2-7 and V is TRBV20-1; D is unclear. Trimming removed 6 bases at V and 6 bases at J, with 12 bases between. Germline V gives CDR1 DFQATT, CDR2 SNEGSKA (reference sequence). CDR3 length: 11 residues. CDR3 nucleotides: TGCAGTGCCGGGCCCTGGGGCGAGCAGTACTTC. Amino acid sequence: CSAGPWGEQYF.

The chain combines TRBV6-1 with TRBJ1-2, with 9 nucleotides matching TRBD1. From germline, CDR1 is MNHNS and CDR2 SASEGT. CDR3 size: 14 residues. V lost 5 bases and J lost 7; bases outside the gene matches: 8. CDR3 nucleotides: TGTGCCAGCAGTAAACAGGGGGCGGAAGCTGGCTACACCTTC. The encoded protein is CASSKQGAEAGYTF.

The chain joins TRBV24-1 to TRBJ2-1; D not certain. CDR1 and CDR2 (germline): KGHDR, SFDVKD. Between the trimmed V and J ends, which lost 7 bases and 0 bases, there was a span of 9 bases. The CDR3 covers 14 residues. The CDR3 region is CATSGRSSYNEQFF. CDR3 nucleotides: TGTGCCACCAGCGGCAGAAGCTCCTACAATGAGCAGTTCTTC.

The chain is built from TRBV6-4 and TRBJ1-2; 10 positions match TRBD1. The CDR3 has 13 residues. Trimming removed 5 bases from V and 10 bases from J; junction bases left unmatched: 7. The germline gives CDR1 MRHNA, CDR2 SNTAGT. In nucleotides, the CDR3 is TGTGCCAGCAGTTCGGAGGGACAGGGGACCTACACCTTC. This translates into CASSSEGQGTYTF.

This clonotype occurred a few times. The CDR3 sequence is CSVGSRSYNEQFF. The CDR3 DNA reads TGCAGCGTTGGTAGCCGATCCTACAATGAGCAGTTCTTC. V is TRBV29-1 and J is TRBJ2-1; D is unclear. The germline V gene has CDR1 SQVTM and CDR2 ANQGSEA. The CDR3 extends over 13 amino acids. V was cut by 4 bases and J by 1 base, with 8 bases left in between.

This clonotype has only a few counts. CDR3 DNA: TGCAGCGTTGAAGTGGGGGCCGGCAACGAGCAGTACTTC. This encodes CSVEVGAGNEQYF. The chain joins TRBV29-1 to TRBJ2-7, with D maybe TRBD1 (6 bases). The germline gives CDR1 SQVTM, CDR2 ANQGSEA. There are 13 residues in the CDR3. V was shortened by 1 base and J by 5 bases, with 12 bases between the two germline ends.

This clonotype was seen at least ten times. CDR3: CASSYSGLDSPLHF. The CDR3 DNA sequence: TGTGCCAGCAGTTACTCCGGGTTAGATTCACCCCTCCACTTT. The chain employs TRBV6-5 and TRBJ1-6; D remains ambiguous. The CDR3 runs to 14 residues. Trimming took 0 bases from V and 8 from J, leaving 8 bases between them. The germline V gene encodes CDR1 MNHEY and CDR2 SVGAGI.

CDR3 in amino acids: CASSPNPRVGEQYF. The CDR3 DNA is TGTGCCAGCAGTCCCAATCCCAGGGTTGGTGAGCAGTACTTC. This sequence joins TRBV6-1 and TRBJ2-7; maybe TRBD1 (5 bases). Trimming stripped 5 bases from V and 7 bases from J, with 18 bases between. CDR1 and CDR2 (germline): MNHNS, SASEGT. This CDR3 spans 14 amino acids.

Details on this clonotype: One end of the junction varies from germline; a read error may be responsible. CDR3 residues: CASSQYSADTQYF. Written as DNA, the CDR3 is TGTGCCAGCAGTCAATATTCGGCGGATACGCAGTATTTT. V gene TRBV25-1 combines with J gene TRBJ2-3; D is ambiguous. Germline assignment: CDR1 MGHDK and CDR2 SYGVNS. The length of the CDR3 is 13 residues.

The chain recombines TRBV13 with TRBJ2-7; 9 positions match TRBD2. Germline V gene lookup returns CDR1 PRHDT and CDR2 FYEKMQ (reference sequence). The J segment lost 0 bases and the V segment lost 8 bases, leaving 5 bases of the junction unmatched. This CDR3 spans 14 amino acids. CDR3 residues: CASLKRGDSYEQYF. CDR3 bases: TGTGCCAGCCTAAAGCGGGGGGACTCCTACGAGCAGTACTTC. Full variable domain (rest looked up from reference TRBV13 and TRBJ2-7): AAGVIQSPRHLIKEKRETATLKCYPIPRHDTVYWYQQGPGQDPQFLISFYEKMQSDKGSIPDRFSAQQFSDYHSELNMSSLELGDSALYFCASLKRGDSYEQYFGPGTRLTVT.

The chain uses TRBV9 and TRBJ2-2, with D hard to call. V was trimmed by 4 bases and J by 4 bases, leaving 11 bases between them. This CDR3 is 14 amino acids long. Per the germline V gene, CDR1 is SGDLS and CDR2 is YYNGEE. This CDR3 reads CASSPHGGTGELFF. CDR3 DNA: TGTGCCAGCAGCCCACATGGCGGCACCGGGGAGCTGTTTTTT.

This clonotype occurred a few times. DNA of the CDR3: TGCAGTGCTAGTAGCCTTAGACTAGCGAAAGGCATTCAGTACTTC. Its protein is CSASSLRLAKGIQYF. This rearrangement joins TRBV20-1 to TRBJ2-4; 8 positions match TRBD2. CDR1 and CDR2 from the germline V gene are DFQATT and SNEGSKA (reference sequence). The CDR3 contains 15 residues. V lost 3 bases to trimming and J lost 9 bases; unmatched junction nucleotides: 13.

J is TRBJ1-4 and V is TRBV6-5; tentative D call: TRBD1 (5 bases). The ends were cut back, 3 bases at V and 5 bases at J, with 10 bases in the middle. CDR1 and CDR2 from the germline V gene are MNHEY and SVGAGI. The CDR3 is 14 amino acids. Here the CDR3 reads CASSYGGSNEKLFF. The CDR3 nucleotides read TGTGCCAGCAGTTATGGGGGGAGCAATGAAAAACTGTTTTTT.

This chain links TRBV6-5 with TRBJ2-3; tentatively, D is TRBD1 (5 bases). The germline V gene encodes CDR1 MNHEY and CDR2 SVGAGI. V was clipped by 2 bases and J by 1 base, with 13 bases between them. This CDR3 comprises 16 residues. The CDR3 DNA reads TGTGCCAGCAGTTACGTTTCAGGGTTGGGCACAGATACGCAGTATTTT. Protein product: CASSYVSGLGTDTQYF.

This clonotype turned up a few times. The chain carries TRBV5-1 and TRBJ2-7; D assignment may be TRBD1 or TRBD2 (5 bases each). Germline values: CDR1 SGHRS, CDR2 YFSETQ. Trimming stripped 3 bases from V and 4 bases from J, with 14 bases between. The CDR3 loop spans 14 amino acids. The DNA of the CDR3 is TGCGCCAGCAGCTACGGGGACGGCCGATACGAGCAGTACTTC. It yields the protein CASSYGDGRYEQYF.

This clonotype was detected a few times. The CDR3 spells CASSQGTSGGHSYEQYF. CDR3 nucleotides: TGCGCCAGCAGCCAAGGGACTAGCGGGGGGCACTCCTACGAGCAGTACTTC. This sequence joins TRBV4-1 and TRBJ2-7, with 14 bases matching TRBD2. Trimming took 1 base from V and 0 from J; bases not matched to a gene: 2. This CDR3 is built from 17 residues. The germline V gene has CDR1 MGHRA and CDR2 YSYEKL.

Points on this clonotype: Given a much more abundant clone one base away, this may be a read error. The chain has TRBV12-3 or TRBV12-4 and TRBJ2-1; the match to TRBD2 covers 7 bases. The CDR3 sequence is 13 residues long. V lost 6 bases and J lost 9; bases outside the gene matches: 8. The CDR3 region is CASSQSGAGEQFF. As DNA, the CDR3 is TGTGCCAGCAGCCAGAGCGGGGCAGGTGAGCAGTTCTTC.

This clonotype came up many times. The chain has TRBV29-1 and TRBJ1-2, with 7 bases identical to TRBD1. Germline V CDR1 and CDR2: SQVTM, ANQGSEA. V lost 2 bases, J lost 2 bases, and 8 bases stayed unmatched. The CDR3 is made up of 15 amino acids. CDR3 sequence reads: CSVERGGRGNYGYTF. The CDR3 nucleotides read TGCAGCGTTGAACGGGGGGGCAGGGGGAACTATGGCTACACCTTC.

This clonotype was found a few times. The chain uses TRBV5-1 and TRBJ2-1; D possibly corresponds to TRBD1 (6 bases). Germline CDR1 SGHRS, CDR2 YFSETQ. V was cut by 2 bases and J by 0 bases, with 12 bases left in between. CDR3 length: 16 residues. CDR3 sequence (DNA): TGCGCCAGCAGCTTTGACAGGAGAACCTCCTACAATGAGCAGTTCTTC. It yields the protein CASSFDRRTSYNEQFF.

The V call is TRBV12-3 or TRBV12-4, the J call TRBJ2-7; 8 bases fit TRBD1. This CDR3 region has 17 residues. J was trimmed by 2 bases and V by 4 bases; bases with no gene match: 13. CDR3 in amino acids: CASSSRDGQGPPYEQYF. As DNA, the CDR3 is TGTGCCAGCAGTTCACGCGACGGACAGGGACCCCCCTACGAGCAGTACTTC.

CDR3 amino acids: CASRITQNTGELFF. The CDR3 nucleotides are TGTGCCAGCAGGATTACGCAGAACACCGGGGAGCTGTTTTTT. J is TRBJ2-2 and V is TRBV7-2; D unclear. Germline CDR1 is SGHTA and CDR2 is FQGNSA. Trimming left V 6 bases short and J 1 base short, with 9 bases between. The CDR3 has 14 residues.

This clonotype was observed a handful of times. The gene calls are TRBV2 and TRBJ2-3, with a possible D match to TRBD2 (6 bases). V was pared by 6 bases and J by 1 base, with 14 bases between. Germline values: CDR1 SNHLY, CDR2 FYNNEI. The CDR3 contains 15 residues. DNA for the CDR3: TGTGCCAGCAGGAGGGACTTCCCAGGCACAGATACGCAGTATTTT. Its protein is CASRRDFPGTDTQYF.

The chain has TRBV9 and TRBJ2-5, with TRBD2 matching 11 bases. Trimming at V came to 3 bases and at J to 8 bases, leaving 9 bases not matched to a gene. Germline V lookup: CDR1 SGDLS, CDR2 YYNGEE. CDR3 length equals 15 residues. The CDR3 here is CASSAAGTSGQTQYF. CDR3 sequence (DNA): TGTGCCAGCAGCGCCGCCGGGACTAGCGGCCAAACCCAGTACTTC. The complete variable domain, with remaining parts taken from reference TRBV9 and TRBJ2-5, reads DSGVTQTPKHLITATGQRVTLRCSPRSGDLSVYWYQQSLDQGLQFLIQYYNGEERAKGNILERFSAQQFPDLHSELNLSSLELGDSALYFCASSAAGTSGQTQYFGPGTRLLVL.

The J gene is TRBJ1-2, the V gene TRBV12-3 or TRBV12-4; no clear D gene. The CDR3 spans 13 residues. Trimming pared 2 bases from V and 6 bases from J, leaving 10 bases between. CDR3 coding DNA: TGTGCCAGCAGTTTAAGTGGGAATGATGGCTACACCTTC. As protein: CASSLSGNDGYTF.

The J gene is TRBJ1-5, the V gene TRBV20-1; D is unresolved. Germline CDR1 and CDR2: DFQATT and SNEGSKA (reference sequence). V was clipped by 4 bases and J by 4 bases, with 17 bases between them. CDR3 length: 15 amino acids. In DNA form, the CDR3 reads TGCAGTGCTATCAAAAGTCGGGAACGAAATCAGCCCCAGCATTTT. Protein product: CSAIKSRERNQPQHF.

The J gene is TRBJ1-6, the V gene TRBV12-3 or TRBV12-4, with D possibly TRBD1 on 6 matching bases. There are 15 residues in the CDR3. V was trimmed by 2 bases and J by 10 bases, leaving 15 bases between them. CDR3 sequence: CASSLSGGRGSPLHF. DNA for the CDR3: TGTGCCAGCAGTTTATCCGGGGGGCGAGGCTCACCCCTCCACTTT.